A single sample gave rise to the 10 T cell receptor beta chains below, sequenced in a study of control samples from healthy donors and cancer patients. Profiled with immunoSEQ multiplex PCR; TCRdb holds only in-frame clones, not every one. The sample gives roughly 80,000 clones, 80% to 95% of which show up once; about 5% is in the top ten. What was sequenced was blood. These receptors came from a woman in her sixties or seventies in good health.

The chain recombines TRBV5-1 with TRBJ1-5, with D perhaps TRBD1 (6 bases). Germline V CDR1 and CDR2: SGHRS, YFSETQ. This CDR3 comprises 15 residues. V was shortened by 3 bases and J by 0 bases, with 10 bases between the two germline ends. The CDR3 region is CASSSLQGSNQPQHF. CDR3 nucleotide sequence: TGCGCCAGCAGCTCCTTACAGGGTAGCAATCAGCCCCAGCATTTT.

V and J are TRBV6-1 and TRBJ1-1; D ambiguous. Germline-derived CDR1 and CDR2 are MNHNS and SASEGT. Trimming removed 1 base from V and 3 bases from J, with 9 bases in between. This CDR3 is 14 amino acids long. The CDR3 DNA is TGTGCCAGCAGTGAAGGGGCCCGGGACACTGAAGCTTTCTTT. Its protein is CASSEGARDTEAFF.

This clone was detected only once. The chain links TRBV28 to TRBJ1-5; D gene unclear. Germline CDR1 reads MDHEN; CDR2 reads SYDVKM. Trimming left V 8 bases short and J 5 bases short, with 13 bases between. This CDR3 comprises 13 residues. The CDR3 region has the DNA TGTGCCAGCCGGGGTATGTCCCATCAGCCCCAGCATTTT. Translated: CASRGMSHQPQHF.

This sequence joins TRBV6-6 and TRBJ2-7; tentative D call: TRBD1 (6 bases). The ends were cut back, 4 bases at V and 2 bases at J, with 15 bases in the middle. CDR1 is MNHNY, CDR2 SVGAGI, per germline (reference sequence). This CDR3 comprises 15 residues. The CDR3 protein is CASSSPQGRTYEQYF. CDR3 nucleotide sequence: TGTGCCAGCAGTTCCCCCCAGGGGAGAACCTACGAGCAGTACTTC.

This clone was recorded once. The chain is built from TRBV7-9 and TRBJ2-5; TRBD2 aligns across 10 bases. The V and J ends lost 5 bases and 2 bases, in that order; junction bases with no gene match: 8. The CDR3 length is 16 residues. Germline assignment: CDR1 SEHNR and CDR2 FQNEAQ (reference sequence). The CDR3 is CASSLETSGLQETQYF. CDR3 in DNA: TGTGCCAGCAGCCTTGAGACTAGCGGGCTTCAAGAGACCCAGTACTTC.

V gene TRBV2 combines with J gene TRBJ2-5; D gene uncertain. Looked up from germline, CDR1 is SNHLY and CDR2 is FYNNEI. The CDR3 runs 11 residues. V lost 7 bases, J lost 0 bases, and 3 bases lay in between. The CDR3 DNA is TGTGCCAGCACCTACCAAGAGACCCAGTACTTC. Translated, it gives CASTYQETQYF.

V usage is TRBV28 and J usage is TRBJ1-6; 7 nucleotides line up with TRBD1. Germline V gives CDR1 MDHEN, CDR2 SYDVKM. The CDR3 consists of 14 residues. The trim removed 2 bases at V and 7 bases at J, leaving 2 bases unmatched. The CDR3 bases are TGTGCCAGCAGTTTAGGGGACAGAAATTCACCCCTCCACTTT. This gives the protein CASSLGDRNSPLHF.

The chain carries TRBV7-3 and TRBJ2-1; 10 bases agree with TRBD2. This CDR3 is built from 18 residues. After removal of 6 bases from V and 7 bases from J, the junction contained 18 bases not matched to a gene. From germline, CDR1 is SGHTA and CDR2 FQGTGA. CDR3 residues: CASRPQEREGIRFNEQFF. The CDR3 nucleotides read TGTGCCAGCAGACCTCAAGAGCGGGAGGGCATCCGCTTTAATGAGCAGTTCTTC.

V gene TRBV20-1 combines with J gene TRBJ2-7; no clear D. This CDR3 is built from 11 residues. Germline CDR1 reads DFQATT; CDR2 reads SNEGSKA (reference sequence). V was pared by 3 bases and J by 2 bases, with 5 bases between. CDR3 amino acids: CSASKAYEQYF. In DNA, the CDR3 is TGCAGTGCTAGTAAGGCCTACGAGCAGTACTTC.

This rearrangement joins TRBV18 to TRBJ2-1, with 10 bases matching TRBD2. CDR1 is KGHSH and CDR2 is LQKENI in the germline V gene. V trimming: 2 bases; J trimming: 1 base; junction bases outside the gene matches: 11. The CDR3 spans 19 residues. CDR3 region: CASSPEPSGRRSSYNEQFF. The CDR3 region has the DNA TGTGCCAGCTCACCAGAGCCTAGCGGGAGAAGATCATCCTACAATGAGCAGTTCTTC.